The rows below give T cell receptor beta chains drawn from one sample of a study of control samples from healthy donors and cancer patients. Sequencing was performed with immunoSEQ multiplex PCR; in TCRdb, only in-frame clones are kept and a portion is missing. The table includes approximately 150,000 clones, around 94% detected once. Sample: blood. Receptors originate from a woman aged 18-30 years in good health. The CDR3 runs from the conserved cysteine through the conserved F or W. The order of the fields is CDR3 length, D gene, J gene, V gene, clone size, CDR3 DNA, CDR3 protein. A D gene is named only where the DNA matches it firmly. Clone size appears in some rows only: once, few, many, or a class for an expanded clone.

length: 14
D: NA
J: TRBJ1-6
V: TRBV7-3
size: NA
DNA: TGTGCCAGCAGCTTAGATGGTCCGAATTCACCCCTCCACTTT
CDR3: CASSLDGPNSPLHF

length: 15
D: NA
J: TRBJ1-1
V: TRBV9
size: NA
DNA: TGTGCCAGCAGCGAGGCAGCTACTTTGAACACTGAAGCTTTCTTT
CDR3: CASSEAATLNTEAFF

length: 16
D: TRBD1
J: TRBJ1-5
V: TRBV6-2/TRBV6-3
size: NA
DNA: TGTGCCAGCAGCCCCTTCTACGGGGACAGGGACCAGCCCCAGCATTTT
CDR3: CASSPFYGDRDQPQHF

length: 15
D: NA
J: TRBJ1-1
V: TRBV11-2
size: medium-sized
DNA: TGTGCCAGCAGCTTAGCCTACATTGGGGGCTGGGGAGCTTTCTTT
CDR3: CASSLAYIGGWGAFF

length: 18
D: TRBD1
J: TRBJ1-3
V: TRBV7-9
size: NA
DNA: TGTGCCAGCAGCTCCGACTTTAGGACAGGGCGGTTCGGAAACACCATATATTTT
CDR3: CASSSDFRTGRFGNTIYF

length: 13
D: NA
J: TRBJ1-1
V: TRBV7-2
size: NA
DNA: TGTGCCAGCAGTCTGATGCAGACCCTTGAAGCTTTCTTT
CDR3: CASSLMQTLEAFF

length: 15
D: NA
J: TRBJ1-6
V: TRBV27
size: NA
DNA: TGTGCCAGCAGTTTCCACAGGGAGGGCAATTCACCCCTCCACTTT
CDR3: CASSFHREGNSPLHF

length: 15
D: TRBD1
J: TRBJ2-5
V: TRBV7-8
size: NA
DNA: TGTGCCAGCAGCCCAACGACAGGGGGCAGGGAGACCCAGTACTTC
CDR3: CASSPTTGGRETQYF

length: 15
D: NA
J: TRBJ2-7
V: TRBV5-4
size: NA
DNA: TGTGCCAGCATCCAGTCTGTCGGGGGCTCCTACGAGCAGTACTTC
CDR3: CASIQSVGGSYEQYF

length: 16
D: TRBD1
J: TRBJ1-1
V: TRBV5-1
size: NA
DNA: TGCGCCAGCAGCCCGGCGGCAGGGGGCATGAACACTGAAGCTTTCTTT
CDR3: CASSPAAGGMNTEAFF

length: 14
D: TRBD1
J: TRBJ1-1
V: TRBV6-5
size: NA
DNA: TGTGCCAGCAGTCTAGGGGGCCAGAACACTGAAGCTTTCTTT
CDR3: CASSLGGQNTEAFF

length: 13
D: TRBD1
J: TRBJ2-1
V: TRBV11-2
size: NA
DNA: TGTGCCAGCAGGGAAACAGGGGGCGGCGAGCAGTTCTTC
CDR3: CASRETGGGEQFF

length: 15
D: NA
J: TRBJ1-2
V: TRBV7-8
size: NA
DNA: TGTGCCAGCAGCCCGAGGATAACAGGCCCTTATGGCTACACCTTC
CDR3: CASSPRITGPYGYTF

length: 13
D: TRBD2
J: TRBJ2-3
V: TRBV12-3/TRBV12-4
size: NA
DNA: TGTGCCAGCTGTCAGCGGGACACAGATACGCAGTATTTT
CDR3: CASCQRDTDTQYF

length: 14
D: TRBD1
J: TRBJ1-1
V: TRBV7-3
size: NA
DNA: TGTGCCAGCAGCACAACAGGGGATGTAACTGAAGCTTTCTTT
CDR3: CASSTTGDVTEAFF

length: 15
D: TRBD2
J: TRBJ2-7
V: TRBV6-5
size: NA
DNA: TGTGCCAGCAGTTTAGCGGGAGGGACCTCCTACGAGCAGTACTTC
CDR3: CASSLAGGTSYEQYF

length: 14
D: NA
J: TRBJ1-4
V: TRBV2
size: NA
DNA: TGTGCCAGCAACACGTTTACAACTAATGAAAAACTGTTTTTT
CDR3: CASNTFTTNEKLFF

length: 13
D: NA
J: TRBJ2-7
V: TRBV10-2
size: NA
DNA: TGCGCCAGCAGTACAAGAAGCCCCTACGAGCAGTACTTC
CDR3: CASSTRSPYEQYF

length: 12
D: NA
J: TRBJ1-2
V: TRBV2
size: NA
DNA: TGTGCCAGCGGGAGGAATAGCTATGGCTACACCTTC
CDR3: CASGRNSYGYTF

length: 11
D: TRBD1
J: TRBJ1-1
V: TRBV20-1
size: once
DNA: TGCAGAGCCCAGGGGGGCACTGAAGCTTTCTTT
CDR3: CRAQGGTEAFF

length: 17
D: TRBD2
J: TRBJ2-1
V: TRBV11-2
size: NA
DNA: TGTGCCAGCAGCTTAGTCTGGGGACTAGCGGGAGCAGAACAGCAGTTCTTC
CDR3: CASSLVWGLAGAEQQFF

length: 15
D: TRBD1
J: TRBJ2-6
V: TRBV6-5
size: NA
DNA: TGTGCCAGCAGTCCTACAGGGGCTGGGGCCAACGTCCTGACTTTC
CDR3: CASSPTGAGANVLTF

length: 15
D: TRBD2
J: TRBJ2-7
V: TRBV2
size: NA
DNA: TGTGCCAGCAGTGCCCTCGGGGGGAGCTCCTACGAGCAGTACTTC
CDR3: CASSALGGSSYEQYF

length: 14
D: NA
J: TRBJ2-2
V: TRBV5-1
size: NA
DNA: TGCGCCAGCGCTTGGGGGGCGAACACCGGGGAGCTGTTTTTT
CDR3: CASAWGANTGELFF

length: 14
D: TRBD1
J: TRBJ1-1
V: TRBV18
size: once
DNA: TGTGCCAGCTCACCTAGACAGGGGGCCAATGAAGCTTTCTTT
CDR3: CASSPRQGANEAFF

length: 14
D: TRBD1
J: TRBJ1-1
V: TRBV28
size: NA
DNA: TGTGCCAGCAGTTTCGGACAGGGGAACACTGAAGCTTTCTTT
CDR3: CASSFGQGNTEAFF

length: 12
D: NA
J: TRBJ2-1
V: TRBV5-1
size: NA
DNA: TGCGCCAGCAGCTACAATCAAGGTGAGCAGTTCTTC
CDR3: CASSYNQGEQFF

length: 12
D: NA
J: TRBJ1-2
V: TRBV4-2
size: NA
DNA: TGTGCCAGCAGCCAGTCTAACTATGGCTACACCTTC
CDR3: CASSQSNYGYTF

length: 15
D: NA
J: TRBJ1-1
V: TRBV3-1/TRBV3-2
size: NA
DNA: TGTGCCAGCAGCCACTCCGGGAAGAGGAACACTGAAGCTTTCTTT
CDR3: CASSHSGKRNTEAFF

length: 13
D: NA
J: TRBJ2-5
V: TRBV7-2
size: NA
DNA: TGTGCCAGCAGCTTAAGTTTTGCAGAGACCCAGTACTTC
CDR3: CASSLSFAETQYF

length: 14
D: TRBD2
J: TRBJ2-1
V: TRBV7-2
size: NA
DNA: TGTGCCAGCAGTCCCGGGACTAGCGGAAATGAGCAGTTCTTC
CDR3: CASSPGTSGNEQFF

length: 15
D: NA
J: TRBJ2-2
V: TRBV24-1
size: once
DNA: TGTGCCACCAGTGACCGCGTCCCGAACACCGGGGAGCTGTTTTTT
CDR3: CATSDRVPNTGELFF

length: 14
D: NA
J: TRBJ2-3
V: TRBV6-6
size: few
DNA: TGTGCCAGCAGGGTGGCTACTGGCACAGATACGCAGTATTTT
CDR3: CASRVATGTDTQYF

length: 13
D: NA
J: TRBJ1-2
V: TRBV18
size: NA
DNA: TGTGCCAGCTCACCAGCAGGGAAAGGAGGCTACACCTTC
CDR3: CASSPAGKGGYTF

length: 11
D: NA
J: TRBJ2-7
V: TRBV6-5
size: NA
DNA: TGTGCCAGCAGTTACCTCCACGAGCAGTACTTC
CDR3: CASSYLHEQYF

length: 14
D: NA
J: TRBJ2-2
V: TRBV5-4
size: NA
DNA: TGTGCCAGCAGCCGAATTCTGGTTGCCGGGGAGCTGTTTTTT
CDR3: CASSRILVAGELFF

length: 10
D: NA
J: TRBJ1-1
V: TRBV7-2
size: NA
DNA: TGTGCCAGCAGCAACACTGAAGCTTTCTTT
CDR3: CASSNTEAFF

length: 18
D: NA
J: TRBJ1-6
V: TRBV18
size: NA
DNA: TGTGCCAGCTCACCGCTACAACTAGGACTCTCCTATAATTCACCCCTCCACTTT
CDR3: CASSPLQLGLSYNSPLHF

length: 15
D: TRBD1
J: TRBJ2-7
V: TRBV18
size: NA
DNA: TGTGCCAGCTCACCCCAGGACAGGGAAGAACAGGAGCAGTACTTC
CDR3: CASSPQDREEQEQYF

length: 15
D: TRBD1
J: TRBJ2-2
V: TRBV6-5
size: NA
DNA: TGTGCCAGCAGGCGGACAGGGGTGGAAACCGGGGAGCTGTTTTTT
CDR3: CASRRTGVETGELFF